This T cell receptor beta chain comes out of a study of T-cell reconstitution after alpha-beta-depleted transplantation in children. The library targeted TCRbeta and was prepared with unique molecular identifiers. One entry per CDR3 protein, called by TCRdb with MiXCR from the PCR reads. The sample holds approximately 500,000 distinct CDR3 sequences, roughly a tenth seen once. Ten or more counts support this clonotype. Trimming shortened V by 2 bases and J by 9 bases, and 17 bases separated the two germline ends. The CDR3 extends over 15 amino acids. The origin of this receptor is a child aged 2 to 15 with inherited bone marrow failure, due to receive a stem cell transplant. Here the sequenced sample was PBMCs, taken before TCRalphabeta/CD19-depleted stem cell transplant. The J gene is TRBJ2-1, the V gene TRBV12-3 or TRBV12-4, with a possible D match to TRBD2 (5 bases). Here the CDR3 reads CASSLMASQRVEQFF. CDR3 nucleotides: TGTGCCAGCAGTTTAATGGCGTCCCAGAGGGTTGAGCAGTTCTTC.